The clone carrying this TCR beta chain is labeled medium-sized. Antigen specificity is unknown. The sequenced fragment ends 3 residues before the CDR3 boundary, so the rest is inferred from the germline J gene. Germline V gene data show CDR1 as MNHEY and CDR2 as SVGEGT. The CDR3 is 14 amino acids. These data belong to a study of T cell clonality in common variable immunodeficiency. Overall study findings and caveats: Common variable immunodeficiency TCR beta sequences reportedly had fewer deletions and N-nucleotide insertions.

The method was immunoSEQ multiplex PCR; TCRdb's version includes in-frame clones alone and lacks a portion of them. Listed for the sample are 14,000 or so clones, none seen a single time. Sequencing was carried out using peripheral blood mononuclear cells. V gene TRBV6-2 or TRBV6-3 combines with J gene TRBJ1-2; D might be TRBD1 (5 bases). The TCR comes from a human donor with common variable immunodeficiency. The CDR3 loop is CASSYEVAGLGYTF. The CDR3 bases that were read are TGTGCCAGCAGTTACGAGGTGGCAGGGCTGGGC.